This TCR beta chain was captured in a study of post-analysis software for immune sequencing data. Findings and limits, study-wide: Normalized Chao1 diversity was significantly lower in multiple sclerosis patients than in controls. Compared with controls, patients had more of about 5 TRBV segments, including TRBV5-6, TRBV5-1 and TRBV20-1.

Unique molecular identifiers were present in the TCR beta cDNA libraries. MiXCR, run by TCRdb on the PCR reads, gives a single entry per CDR3 protein. Here the sample spans approximately 570,000 distinct CDR3 sequences, roughly 40% being singletons. The CDR3 runs 14 residues. The V gene's germline CDR1 is SGHRS and CDR2 YFSETQ. A few counts support this clonotype. What it binds is unknown. The source of this sequence is a girl between 5 and 17 years old with multiple sclerosis. Material for sequencing was blood. The chain recombines TRBV5-1 with TRBJ2-5, with 7 bases identical to TRBD2. The J call may be incorrect, as the DNA end agrees better with TRBJ2-7. CDR3 nucleotide sequence: TGCGCCAGCAGCTTGAGAAGCGGGGCGGGCGAGCAGTACTTC. It yields the protein CASSLRSGAGEQYF.